What follows describes a single TCR beta chain. Its antigen is as yet unknown. This sample is drawn from a study of shared clonotypes between healthy human individuals. Study results and caveats: Non-shared clonotypes were found to have lower generation probabilities than the clonotypes that were shared by all four of the sorted-subset donors.

The germline V gene encodes CDR1 PRHDT and CDR2 FYEKMQ (reference sequence). Between the trimmed V and J ends, which lost 2 bases and 1 base, there was a span of 7 bases. The CDR3 totals 14 residues. Everyone who donated was a Caucasian adult who lived in Nashville, Tennessee. CD4+ cells yielded CD45RA+ naive and CD45RA-negative memory subsets. Here immunoSEQ multiplex PCR was the method, and the copy in TCRdb shows in-frame clones only, minus some. The table has millions of clones, roughly 94% seen once. The rearrangement links TRBV13 to TRBJ2-3; D gene uncertain. What was sequenced was naive CD4+ T cells sorted from blood. Subset in this sample: CD45RA+ positively selected. The sequence derives from a man younger than 35 in good health. The CDR3 DNA is TGTGCCAGCAGCTTAAGCTTTCGCACAGATACGCAGTATTTT. Amino acid sequence: CASSLSFRTDTQYF.